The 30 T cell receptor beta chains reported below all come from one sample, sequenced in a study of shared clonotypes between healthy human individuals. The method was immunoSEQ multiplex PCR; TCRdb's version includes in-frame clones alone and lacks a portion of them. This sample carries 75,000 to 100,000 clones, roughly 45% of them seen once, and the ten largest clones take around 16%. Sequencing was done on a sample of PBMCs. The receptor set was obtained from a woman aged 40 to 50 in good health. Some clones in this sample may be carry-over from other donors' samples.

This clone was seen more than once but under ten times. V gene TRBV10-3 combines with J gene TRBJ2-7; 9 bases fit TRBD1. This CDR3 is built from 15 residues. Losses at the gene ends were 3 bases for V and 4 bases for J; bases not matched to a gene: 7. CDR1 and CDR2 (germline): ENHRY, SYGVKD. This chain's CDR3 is CAISDTGQGRYEQYF. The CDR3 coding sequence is TGTGCCATCAGTGATACGGGACAGGGCAGATACGAGCAGTACTTC.

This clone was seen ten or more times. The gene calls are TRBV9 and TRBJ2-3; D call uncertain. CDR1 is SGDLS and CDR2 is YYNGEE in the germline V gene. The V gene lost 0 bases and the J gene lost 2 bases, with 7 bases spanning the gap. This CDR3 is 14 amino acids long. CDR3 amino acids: CASSVAIYTDTQYF. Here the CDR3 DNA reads TGTGCCAGCAGCGTAGCCATTTACACAGATACGCAGTATTTT.

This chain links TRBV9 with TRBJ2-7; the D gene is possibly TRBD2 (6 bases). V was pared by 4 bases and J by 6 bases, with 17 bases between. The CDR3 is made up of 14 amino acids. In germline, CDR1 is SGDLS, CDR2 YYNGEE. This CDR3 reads CASSPRRRVLEQYF. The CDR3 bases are TGTGCCAGCAGCCCCCGCCGGAGGGTCCTCGAGCAGTACTTC.

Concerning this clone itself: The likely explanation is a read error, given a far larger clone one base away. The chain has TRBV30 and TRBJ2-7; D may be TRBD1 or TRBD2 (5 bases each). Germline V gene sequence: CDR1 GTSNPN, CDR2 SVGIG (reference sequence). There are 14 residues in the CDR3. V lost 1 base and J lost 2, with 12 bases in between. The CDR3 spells CAWSGGSTTYEQYF. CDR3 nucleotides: TGTGCCTGGAGTGGGGGGTCAACCACCTACGAGCAGTACTTC. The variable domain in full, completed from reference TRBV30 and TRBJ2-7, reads SQTIHQWPATLVQPVGSPLSLECTVEGTSNPNLYWYRQAAGRGLQLLFYSVGIGQISSEVPQNLSASRPQDRQFILSSKKLLLSDSGFYLCAWSGGSTTYEQYFGPGTRLTVT.

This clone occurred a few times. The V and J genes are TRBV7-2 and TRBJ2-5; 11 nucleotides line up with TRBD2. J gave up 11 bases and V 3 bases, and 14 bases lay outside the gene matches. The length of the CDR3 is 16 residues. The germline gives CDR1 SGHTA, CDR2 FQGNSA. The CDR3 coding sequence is TGTGCCAGCAGCTTGGGTAGCGGGAGGGCCGTAGGTGAGCAGTACTTC. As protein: CASSLGSGRAVGEQYF.

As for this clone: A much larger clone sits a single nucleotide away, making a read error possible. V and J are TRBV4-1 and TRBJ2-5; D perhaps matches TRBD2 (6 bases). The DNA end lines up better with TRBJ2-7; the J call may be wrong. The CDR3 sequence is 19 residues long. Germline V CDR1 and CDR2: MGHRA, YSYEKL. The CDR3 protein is CASSQGSGLLTGANYEQYF. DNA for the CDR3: TGCGCCAGCAGCCAGGGCTCGGGTCTCCTGACGGGAGCGAACTACGAGCAGTACTTC.

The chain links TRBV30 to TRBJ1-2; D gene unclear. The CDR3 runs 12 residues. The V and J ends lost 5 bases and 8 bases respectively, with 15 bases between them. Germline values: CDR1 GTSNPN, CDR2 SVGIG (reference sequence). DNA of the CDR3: TGTGCCTGGCAGCCGATTCGGGAGGGCTACACCTTC. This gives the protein CAWQPIREGYTF. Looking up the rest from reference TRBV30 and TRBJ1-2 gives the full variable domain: SQTIHQWPATLVQPVGSPLSLECTVEGTSNPNLYWYRQAAGRGLQLLFYSVGIGQISSEVPQNLSASRPQDRQFILSSKKLLLSDSGFYLCAWQPIREGYTFGSGTRLTVV.

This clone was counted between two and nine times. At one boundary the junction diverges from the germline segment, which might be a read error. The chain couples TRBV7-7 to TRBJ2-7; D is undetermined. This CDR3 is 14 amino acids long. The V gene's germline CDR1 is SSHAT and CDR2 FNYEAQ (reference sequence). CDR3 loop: CASSLARNSYEQYF. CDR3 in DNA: TGTGCTAGCAGCTTAGCCAGGAACTCCTACGAGCAGTACTTC.

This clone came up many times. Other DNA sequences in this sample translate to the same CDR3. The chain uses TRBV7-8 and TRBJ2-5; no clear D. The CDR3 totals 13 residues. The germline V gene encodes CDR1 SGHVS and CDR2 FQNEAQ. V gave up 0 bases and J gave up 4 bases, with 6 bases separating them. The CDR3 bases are TGTGCCAGCAGCTTAGCGGTATTAGAGACCCAGTACTTC. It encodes CASSLAVLETQYF.

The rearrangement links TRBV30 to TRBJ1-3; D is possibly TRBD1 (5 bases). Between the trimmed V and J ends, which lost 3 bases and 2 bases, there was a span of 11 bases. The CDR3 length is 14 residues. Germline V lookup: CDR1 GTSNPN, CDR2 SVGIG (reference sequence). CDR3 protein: CAWSRGRAGNTIYF. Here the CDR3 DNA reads TGTGCCTGGAGCCGGGGGAGGGCTGGAAACACCATATATTTT.

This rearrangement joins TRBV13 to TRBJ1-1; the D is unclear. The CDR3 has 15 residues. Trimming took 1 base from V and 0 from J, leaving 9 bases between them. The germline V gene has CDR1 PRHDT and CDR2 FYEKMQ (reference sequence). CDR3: CASSLETELNTEAFF. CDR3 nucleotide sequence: TGTGCCAGCAGCTTAGAGACGGAATTGAACACTGAAGCTTTCTTT.

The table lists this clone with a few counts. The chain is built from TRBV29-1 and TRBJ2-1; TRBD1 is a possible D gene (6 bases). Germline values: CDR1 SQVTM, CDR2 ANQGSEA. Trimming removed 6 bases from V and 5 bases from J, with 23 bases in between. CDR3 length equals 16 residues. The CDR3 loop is CSVRDTTNLRHNEQFF. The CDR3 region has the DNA TGCAGCGTCCGGGACACCACTAATCTCCGGCACAATGAGCAGTTCTTC.

CDR3 sequence: CAWSTLTGRNQPQHF. DNA for the CDR3: TGTGCCTGGAGTACCCTGACAGGACGCAATCAGCCCCAGCATTTT. The V and J genes are TRBV30 and TRBJ1-5; D possibly corresponds to TRBD1 (6 bases). The CDR3 totals 15 residues. Germline V CDR1 and CDR2: GTSNPN, SVGIG (reference sequence). Trimming removed 2 bases from V and 2 bases from J, with 13 bases in between. Full variable domain (outside the CDR3, taken from reference TRBV30 and TRBJ1-5): SQTIHQWPATLVQPVGSPLSLECTVEGTSNPNLYWYRQAAGRGLQLLFYSVGIGQISSEVPQNLSASRPQDRQFILSSKKLLLSDSGFYLCAWSTLTGRNQPQHFGDGTRLSIL.

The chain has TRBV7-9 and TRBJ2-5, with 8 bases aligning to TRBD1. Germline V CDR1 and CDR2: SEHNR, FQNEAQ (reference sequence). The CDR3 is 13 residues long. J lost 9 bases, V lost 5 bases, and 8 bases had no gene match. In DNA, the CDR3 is TGTGCCAGCAGCCCGCGGACAGGGTGGGCCCAGTACTTC. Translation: CASSPRTGWAQYF.

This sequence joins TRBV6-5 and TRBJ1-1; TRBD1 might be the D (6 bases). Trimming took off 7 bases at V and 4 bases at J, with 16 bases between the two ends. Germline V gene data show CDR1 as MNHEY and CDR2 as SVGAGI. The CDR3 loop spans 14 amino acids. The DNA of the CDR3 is TGTGCCAGCATGATTGACAGGACGCGCACTGAAGCTTTCTTT. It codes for CASMIDRTRTEAFF.

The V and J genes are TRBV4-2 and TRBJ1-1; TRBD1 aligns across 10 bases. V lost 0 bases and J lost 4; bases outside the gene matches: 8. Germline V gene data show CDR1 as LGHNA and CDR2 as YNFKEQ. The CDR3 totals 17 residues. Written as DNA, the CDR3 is TGTGCCAGCAGCCAAGACTTCGGAGGACAGGGGGGCACTGAAGCTTTCTTT. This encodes CASSQDFGGQGGTEAFF.

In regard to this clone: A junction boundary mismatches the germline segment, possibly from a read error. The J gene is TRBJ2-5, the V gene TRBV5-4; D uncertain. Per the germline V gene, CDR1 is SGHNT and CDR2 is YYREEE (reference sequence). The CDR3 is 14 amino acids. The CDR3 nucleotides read TGTGTCAGCAGCCTGTACGGAGAACAAGAGACCCAGTACTTC. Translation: CVSSLYGEQETQYF.

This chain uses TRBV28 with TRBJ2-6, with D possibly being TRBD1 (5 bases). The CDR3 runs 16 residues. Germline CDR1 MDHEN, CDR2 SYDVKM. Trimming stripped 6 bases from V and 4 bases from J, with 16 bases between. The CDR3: CASSPMVGPGANVLTF. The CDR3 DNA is TGTGCCAGCAGCCCGATGGTGGGGCCAGGGGCCAACGTCCTGACTTTC.

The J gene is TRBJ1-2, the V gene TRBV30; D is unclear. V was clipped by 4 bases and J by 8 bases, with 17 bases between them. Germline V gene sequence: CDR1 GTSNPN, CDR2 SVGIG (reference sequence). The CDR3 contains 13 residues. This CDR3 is CAWNVGSPRGYTF. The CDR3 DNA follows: TGTGCCTGGAATGTCGGGTCTCCGCGGGGCTACACCTTC.

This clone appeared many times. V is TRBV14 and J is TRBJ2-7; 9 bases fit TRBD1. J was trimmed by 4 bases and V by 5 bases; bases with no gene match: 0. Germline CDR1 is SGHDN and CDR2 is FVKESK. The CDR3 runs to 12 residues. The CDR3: CASSGQGYEQYF. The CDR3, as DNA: TGTGCCAGCAGCGGACAGGGGTACGAGCAGTACTTC.

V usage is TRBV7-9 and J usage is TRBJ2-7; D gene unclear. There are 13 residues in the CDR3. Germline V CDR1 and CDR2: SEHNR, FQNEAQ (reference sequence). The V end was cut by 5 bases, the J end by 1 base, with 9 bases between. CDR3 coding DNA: TGTGCCAGCAGCCCCGCTTGGTCCTACGAGCAGTACTTC. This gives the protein CASSPAWSYEQYF.

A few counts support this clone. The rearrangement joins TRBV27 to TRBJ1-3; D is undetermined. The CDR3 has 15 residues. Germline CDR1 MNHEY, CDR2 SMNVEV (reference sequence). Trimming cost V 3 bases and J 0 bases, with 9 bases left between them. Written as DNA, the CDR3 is TGTGCCAGCAGTTTGAGGGCAATCTCTGGAAACACCATATATTTT. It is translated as CASSLRAISGNTIYF.

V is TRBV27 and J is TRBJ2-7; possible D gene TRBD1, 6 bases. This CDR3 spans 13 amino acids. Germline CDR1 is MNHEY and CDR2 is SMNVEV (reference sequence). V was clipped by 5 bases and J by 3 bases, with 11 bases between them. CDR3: CASSPRQDYEQYF. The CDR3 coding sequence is TGTGCCAGCAGTCCACGACAGGACTACGAGCAGTACTTC.

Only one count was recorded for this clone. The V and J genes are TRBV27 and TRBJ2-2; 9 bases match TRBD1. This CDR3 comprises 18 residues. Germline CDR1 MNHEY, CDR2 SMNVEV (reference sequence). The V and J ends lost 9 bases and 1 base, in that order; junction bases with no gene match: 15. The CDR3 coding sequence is TGTGCCAGTACCTCCTGGACAGGGGTCAAGCTGAACACCGGGGAGCTGTTTTTT. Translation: CASTSWTGVKLNTGELFF.

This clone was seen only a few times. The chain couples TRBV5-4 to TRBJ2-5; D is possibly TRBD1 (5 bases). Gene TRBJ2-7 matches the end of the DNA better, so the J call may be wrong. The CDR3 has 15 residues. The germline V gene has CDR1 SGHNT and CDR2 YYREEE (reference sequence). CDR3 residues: CASGNGVGASYEQYF. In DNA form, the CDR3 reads TGTGCCAGCGGAAATGGGGTTGGGGCCTCCTACGAGCAGTACTTC.

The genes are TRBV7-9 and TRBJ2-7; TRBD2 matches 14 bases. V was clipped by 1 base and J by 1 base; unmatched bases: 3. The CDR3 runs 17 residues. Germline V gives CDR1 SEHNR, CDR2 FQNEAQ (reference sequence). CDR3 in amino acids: CASSLGGLAGVSYEQYF. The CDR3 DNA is TGTGCCAGCAGCTTAGGGGGACTAGCGGGAGTTTCCTACGAGCAGTACTTC.

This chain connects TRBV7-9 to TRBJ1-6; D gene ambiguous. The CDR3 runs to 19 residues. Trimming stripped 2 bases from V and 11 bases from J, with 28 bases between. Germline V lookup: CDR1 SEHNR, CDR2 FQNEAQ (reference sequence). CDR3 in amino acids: CASSLIGGNAEYSNPPLHF. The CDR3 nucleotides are TGTGCCAGCAGCTTAATAGGAGGGAATGCGGAGTATTCGAATCCACCCCTCCACTTT.

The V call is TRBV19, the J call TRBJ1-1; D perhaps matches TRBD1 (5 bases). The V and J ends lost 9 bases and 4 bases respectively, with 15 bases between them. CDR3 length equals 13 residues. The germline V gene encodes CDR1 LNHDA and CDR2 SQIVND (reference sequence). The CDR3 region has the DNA TGTGCCAGCCGACCGGGGGGGAGCACTGAAGCTTTCTTT. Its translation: CASRPGGSTEAFF.

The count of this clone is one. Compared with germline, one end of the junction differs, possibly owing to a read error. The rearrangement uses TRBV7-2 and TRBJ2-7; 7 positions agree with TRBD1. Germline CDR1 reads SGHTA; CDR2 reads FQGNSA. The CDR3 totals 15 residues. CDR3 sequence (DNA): TGCGCCAGCAGCCAAGAGACAGGGAATCTATACGAGCAGTACTTC. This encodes CASSQETGNLYEQYF.

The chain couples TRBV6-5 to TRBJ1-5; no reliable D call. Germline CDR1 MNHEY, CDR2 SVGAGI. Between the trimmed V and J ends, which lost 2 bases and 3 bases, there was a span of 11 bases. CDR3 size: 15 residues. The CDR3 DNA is TGTGCCAGCAGTTACGGGAAGAGTACCAATCAGCCCCAGCATTTT. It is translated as CASSYGKSTNQPQHF.